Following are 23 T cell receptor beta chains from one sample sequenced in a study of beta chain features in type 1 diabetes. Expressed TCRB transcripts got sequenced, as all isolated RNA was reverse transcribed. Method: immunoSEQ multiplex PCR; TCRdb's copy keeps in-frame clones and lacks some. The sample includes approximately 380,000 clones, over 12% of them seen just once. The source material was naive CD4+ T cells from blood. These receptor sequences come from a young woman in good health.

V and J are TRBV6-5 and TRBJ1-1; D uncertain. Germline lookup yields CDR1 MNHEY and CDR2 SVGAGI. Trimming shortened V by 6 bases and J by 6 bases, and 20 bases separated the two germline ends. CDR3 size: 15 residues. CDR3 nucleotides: TGTGCCAGCAGCGCCGGGAGAGGGCCCCCCGCTGAAGCTTTCTTT. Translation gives CASSAGRGPPAEAFF.

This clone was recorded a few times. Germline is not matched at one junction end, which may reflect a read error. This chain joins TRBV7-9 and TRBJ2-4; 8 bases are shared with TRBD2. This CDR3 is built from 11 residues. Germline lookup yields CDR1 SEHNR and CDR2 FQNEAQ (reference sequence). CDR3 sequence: CASSGGGPARF. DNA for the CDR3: TGTGCCAGCAGCGGCGGGGGGCCAGCGCGTTTC.

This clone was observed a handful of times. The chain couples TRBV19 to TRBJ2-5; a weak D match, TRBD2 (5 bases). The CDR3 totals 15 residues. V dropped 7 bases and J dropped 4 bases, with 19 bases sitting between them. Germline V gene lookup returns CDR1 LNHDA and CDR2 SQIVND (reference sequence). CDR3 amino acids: CASTSTWRMGETQYF. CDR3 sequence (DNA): TGTGCCAGTACCTCTACTTGGAGGATGGGAGAGACCCAGTACTTC. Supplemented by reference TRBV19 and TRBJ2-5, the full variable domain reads DGGITQSPKYLFRKEGQNVTLSCEQNLNHDAMYWYRQDPGQGLRLIYYSQIVNDFQKGDIAEGYSVSREKKESFPLTVTSAQKNPTAFYLCASTSTWRMGETQYFGPGTRLLVL.

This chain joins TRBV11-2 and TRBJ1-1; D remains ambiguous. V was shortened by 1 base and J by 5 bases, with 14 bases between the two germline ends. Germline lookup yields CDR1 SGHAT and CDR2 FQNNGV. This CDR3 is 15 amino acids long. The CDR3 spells CASSLATGIWTEAFF. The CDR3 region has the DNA TGTGCCAGCAGCTTAGCTACGGGGATTTGGACTGAAGCTTTCTTT.

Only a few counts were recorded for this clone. Written as DNA, the CDR3 is TGTGCCAGCAGTTTAAGGGCAGCGAGCGGGACAAAAGATACGCAGTATTTT. This encodes CASSLRAASGTKDTQYF. The chain links TRBV27 to TRBJ2-3, with D perhaps TRBD2 (7 bases). V lost 2 bases and J lost 5, with 20 bases in between. Germline V gene sequence: CDR1 MNHEY, CDR2 SMNVEV (reference sequence). The CDR3 covers 17 residues.

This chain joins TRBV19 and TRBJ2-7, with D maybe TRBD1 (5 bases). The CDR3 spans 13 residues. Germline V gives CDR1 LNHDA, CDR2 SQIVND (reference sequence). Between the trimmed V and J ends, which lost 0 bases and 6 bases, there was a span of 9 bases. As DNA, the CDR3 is TGTGCCAGTAGTATAGATCAGGGTTCCGAGCAGTACTTC. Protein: CASSIDQGSEQYF.

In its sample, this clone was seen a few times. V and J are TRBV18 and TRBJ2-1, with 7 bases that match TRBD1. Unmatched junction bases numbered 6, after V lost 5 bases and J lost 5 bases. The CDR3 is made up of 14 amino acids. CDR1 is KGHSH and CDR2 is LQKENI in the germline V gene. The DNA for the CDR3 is TGTGCCAGCTCAGGCAGGGGGACGGACAATGAGCAGTTCTTC. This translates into CASSGRGTDNEQFF.

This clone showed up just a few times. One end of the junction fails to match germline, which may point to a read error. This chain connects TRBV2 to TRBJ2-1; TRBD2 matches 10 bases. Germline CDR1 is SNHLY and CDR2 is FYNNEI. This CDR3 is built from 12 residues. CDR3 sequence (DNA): TGTGCCTTCCACCCAGCGGGAGGGCCAAAGATCTTC. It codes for CAFHPAGGPKIF.

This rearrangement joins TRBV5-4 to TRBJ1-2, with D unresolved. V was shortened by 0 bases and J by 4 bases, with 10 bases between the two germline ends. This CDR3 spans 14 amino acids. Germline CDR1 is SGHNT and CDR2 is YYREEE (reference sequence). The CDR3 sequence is CASSLGQSGYGYTF. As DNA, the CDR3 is TGTGCCAGCAGCTTGGGGCAGAGCGGCTATGGCTACACCTTC.

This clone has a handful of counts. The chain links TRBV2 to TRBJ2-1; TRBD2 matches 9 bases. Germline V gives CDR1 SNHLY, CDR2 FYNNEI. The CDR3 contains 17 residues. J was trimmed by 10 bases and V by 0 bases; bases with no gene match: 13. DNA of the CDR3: TGTGCCAGCAGTGAAGCGGGGGTAGCGGGAGCCACAGGAGAGCAGTTCTTC. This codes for CASSEAGVAGATGEQFF.

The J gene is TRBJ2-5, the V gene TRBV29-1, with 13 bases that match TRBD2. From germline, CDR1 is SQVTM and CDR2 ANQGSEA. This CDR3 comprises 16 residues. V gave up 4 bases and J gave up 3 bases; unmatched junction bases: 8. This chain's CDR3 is CSVALLGLAGEETQYF. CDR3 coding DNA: TGCAGCGTTGCCCTATTAGGACTAGCGGGAGAAGAGACCCAGTACTTC.

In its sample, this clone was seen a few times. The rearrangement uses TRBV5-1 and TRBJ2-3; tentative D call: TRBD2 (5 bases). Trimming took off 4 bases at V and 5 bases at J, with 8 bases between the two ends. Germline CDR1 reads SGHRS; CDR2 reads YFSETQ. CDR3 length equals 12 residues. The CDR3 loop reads CASSPGGDTQYF. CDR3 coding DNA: TGCGCCAGCAGCCCTGGAGGAGATACGCAGTATTTT.

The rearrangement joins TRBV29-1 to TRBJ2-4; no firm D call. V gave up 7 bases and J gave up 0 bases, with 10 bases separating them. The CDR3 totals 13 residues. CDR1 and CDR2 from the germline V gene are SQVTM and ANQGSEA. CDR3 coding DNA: TGCAGCGGGCTAGAGCTAGCCAAAAACATTCAGTACTTC. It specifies CSGLELAKNIQYF.

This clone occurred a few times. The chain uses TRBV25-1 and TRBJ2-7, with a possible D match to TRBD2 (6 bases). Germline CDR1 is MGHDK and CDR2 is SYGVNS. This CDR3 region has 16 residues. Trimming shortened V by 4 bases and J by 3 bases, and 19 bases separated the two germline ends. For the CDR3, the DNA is TGTGCCAGCAGTGCACCAAAGTGGGACTGGGACTACGAGCAGTACTTC. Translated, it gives CASSAPKWDWDYEQYF.

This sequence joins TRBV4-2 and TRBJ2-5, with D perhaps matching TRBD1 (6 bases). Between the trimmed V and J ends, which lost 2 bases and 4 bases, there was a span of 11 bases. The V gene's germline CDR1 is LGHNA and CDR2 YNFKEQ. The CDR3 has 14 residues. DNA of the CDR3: TGTGCCAGCAGCCAACCAGACAGGTTAGAGACCCAGTACTTC. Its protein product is CASSQPDRLETQYF.

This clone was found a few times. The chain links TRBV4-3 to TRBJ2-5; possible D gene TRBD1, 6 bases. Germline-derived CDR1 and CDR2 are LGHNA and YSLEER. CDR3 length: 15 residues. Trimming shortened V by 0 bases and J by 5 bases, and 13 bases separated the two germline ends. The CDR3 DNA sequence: TGCGCCAGCAGCCAAGAGACGGAGAGGGGGGAGACCCAGTACTTC. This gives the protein CASSQETERGETQYF.

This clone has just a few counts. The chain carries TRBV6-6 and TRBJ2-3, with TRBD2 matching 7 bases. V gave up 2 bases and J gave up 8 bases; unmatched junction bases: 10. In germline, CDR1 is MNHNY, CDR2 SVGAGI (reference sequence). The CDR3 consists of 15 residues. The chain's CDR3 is CASSYSAGSGGTQYF. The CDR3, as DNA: TGTGCCAGCAGTTACAGTGCCGGTTCGGGGGGTACGCAGTATTTT.

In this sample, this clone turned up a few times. The CDR3 region has the DNA TGCAGCTTGGGACAGGGATATGAGACCCAGTACTTC. This codes for CSLGQGYETQYF. This chain links TRBV29-1 with TRBJ2-5; the match to TRBD1 covers 9 bases. The V gene's germline CDR1 is SQVTM and CDR2 ANQGSEA. The V segment lost 8 bases and the J segment 5 bases; nucleotides outside the gene matches: 6. The length of the CDR3 is 12 residues.

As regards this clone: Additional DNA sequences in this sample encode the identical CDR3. The CDR3 DNA reads as TGTGCCAGCAGCTTAAGGGGTAATGAGCAGTTCTTC. Protein: CASSLRGNEQFF. The chain carries TRBV7-9 and TRBJ2-1, with D possibly TRBD1 on 5 matching bases. CDR3 length equals 12 residues. The germline gives CDR1 SEHNR, CDR2 FQNEAQ (reference sequence). V lost 2 bases and J lost 7, with 6 bases in between.

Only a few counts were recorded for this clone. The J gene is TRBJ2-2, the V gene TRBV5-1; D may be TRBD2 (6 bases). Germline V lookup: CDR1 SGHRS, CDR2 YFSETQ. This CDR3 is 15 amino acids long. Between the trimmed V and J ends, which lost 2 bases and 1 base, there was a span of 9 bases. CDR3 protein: CASSFQAGNTGELFF. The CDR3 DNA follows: TGCGCCAGCAGCTTTCAAGCGGGGAACACCGGGGAGCTGTTTTTT.

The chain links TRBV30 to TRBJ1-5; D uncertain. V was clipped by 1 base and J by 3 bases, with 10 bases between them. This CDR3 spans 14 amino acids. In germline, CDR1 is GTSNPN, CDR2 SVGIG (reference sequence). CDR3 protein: CAWSGGGYNQPQHF. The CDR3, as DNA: TGTGCCTGGAGTGGGGGAGGGTACAATCAGCCCCAGCATTTT.

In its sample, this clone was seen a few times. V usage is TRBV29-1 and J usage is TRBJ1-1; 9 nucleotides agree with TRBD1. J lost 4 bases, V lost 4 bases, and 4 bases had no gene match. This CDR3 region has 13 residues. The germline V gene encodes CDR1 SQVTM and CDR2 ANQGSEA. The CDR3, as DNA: TGCAGCGTTGGACAGGGGGTAAGCACTGAAGCTTTCTTT. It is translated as CSVGQGVSTEAFF.

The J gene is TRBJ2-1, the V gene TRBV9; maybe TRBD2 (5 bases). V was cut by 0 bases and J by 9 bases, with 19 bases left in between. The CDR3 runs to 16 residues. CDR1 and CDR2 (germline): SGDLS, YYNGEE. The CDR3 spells CASSVDSGLATGEQFF. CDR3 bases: TGTGCCAGCAGCGTAGATTCGGGGTTGGCCACGGGTGAGCAGTTCTTC.